This is a list of T cell receptor beta chains from one sample in a study of blood T cell repertoires in COVID-19. Profiling relied on immunoSEQ multiplex PCR, and the TCRdb table lists in-frame clones only, not all of them. This sample carries 210,000 or so clones, around 80% of them seen once, and the ten largest clones take less than 3.5%. The source material was peripheral blood. Receptors were obtained from a man between 45 and 60 years old with active or convalescent COVID-19. Both conserved end residues are part of each CDR3. The D gene is left open where the match is weak. Clone sizes are given selectively: once, few, many, or a class where the clone is expanded.

J gene	V gene	clone size	D gene	CDR3 DNA	CDR3 protein
TRBJ1-2	TRBV30	NA	NA	TGTGCCTGGAGTGTAGTGGACTCCGGAGGCTACACCTTC	CAWSVVDSGGYTF
TRBJ2-1	TRBV11-3	NA	TRBD1	TGTGCCAGCAGCAACAGGGGGCTCGAGCAGTTCTTC	CASSNRGLEQFF
TRBJ1-1	TRBV28	NA	NA	TGTGCCAGCAGCCTGGCGGTGAACACTGAAGCTTTCTTT	CASSLAVNTEAFF
TRBJ1-6	TRBV18	few	NA	TGTGCCAGCTCACCCCCTGGGGGGGCGAGGAATTCACCCCTCCACTTT	CASSPPGGARNSPLHF
TRBJ1-3	TRBV6-1	NA	NA	TGTGCCAGCAGTGTGGAGAGGCCGACCGGCTCTGGAAACACCATATATTTT	CASSVERPTGSGNTIYF
TRBJ2-1	TRBV9	NA	TRBD2	TGTGCCAGCAGCGTCGGGGGGGCTACCTACAATGAGCAGTTCTTC	CASSVGGATYNEQFF
TRBJ1-1	TRBV9	NA	NA	TGTGCCAGCAGCGTAGGGAGCCACGTGAACACTGAAGCTTTCTTT	CASSVGSHVNTEAFF
TRBJ1-4	TRBV30	NA	TRBD1	TGTGCCTGTTCTTACGGGACAGGTAATGAAAAACTGTTTTTT	CACSYGTGNEKLFF
TRBJ1-5	TRBV3-1/TRBV3-2	NA	NA	TGTGCCAGCAGCCCCACGCCCGGCGGAAGGCAGCCCCAGCATTTT	CASSPTPGGRQPQHF
TRBJ1-2	TRBV7-2	NA	TRBD1	TGTGCCAGCAGCTTACTTAGGGGGCCTAACTATGGCTACACCTTC	CASSLLRGPNYGYTF
TRBJ2-7	TRBV7-6	medium-sized	NA	TGTGCCAGCAGCTTATACGCAGGAATTTTGTACGAGCAGTACTTC	CASSLYAGILYEQYF
TRBJ2-7	TRBV11-1	NA	NA	TGTGCCAGCAGCTTGAGTCGAGGTTACATTTCCTACGAGCAGTACTTC	CASSLSRGYISYEQYF
TRBJ2-7	TRBV5-1	NA	TRBD1	TGCGCCAGCAGCTTAGAAGGGGACAGGTTCGAGCAGTACTTC	CASSLEGDRFEQYF
TRBJ2-7	TRBV6-5	NA	NA	TGTGCCACAACACCGGGACACATCTACTACGAGCAGTACTTC	CATTPGHIYYEQYF
TRBJ2-1	TRBV7-3	NA	NA	TGTGCCAGCAGCTTCACACTAGAGCATGAGCAGTTCTTC	CASSFTLEHEQFF
TRBJ2-3	TRBV20-1	NA	TRBD2	TGCAGTGCTAGTTGGCTAGCGGGAGGGGATACGCAGTATTTT	CSASWLAGGDTQYF
TRBJ1-5	TRBV28	NA	NA	TGTGCCAGCAGTTTGACAGCTTATAGCAATCAGCCCCAGCATTTT	CASSLTAYSNQPQHF